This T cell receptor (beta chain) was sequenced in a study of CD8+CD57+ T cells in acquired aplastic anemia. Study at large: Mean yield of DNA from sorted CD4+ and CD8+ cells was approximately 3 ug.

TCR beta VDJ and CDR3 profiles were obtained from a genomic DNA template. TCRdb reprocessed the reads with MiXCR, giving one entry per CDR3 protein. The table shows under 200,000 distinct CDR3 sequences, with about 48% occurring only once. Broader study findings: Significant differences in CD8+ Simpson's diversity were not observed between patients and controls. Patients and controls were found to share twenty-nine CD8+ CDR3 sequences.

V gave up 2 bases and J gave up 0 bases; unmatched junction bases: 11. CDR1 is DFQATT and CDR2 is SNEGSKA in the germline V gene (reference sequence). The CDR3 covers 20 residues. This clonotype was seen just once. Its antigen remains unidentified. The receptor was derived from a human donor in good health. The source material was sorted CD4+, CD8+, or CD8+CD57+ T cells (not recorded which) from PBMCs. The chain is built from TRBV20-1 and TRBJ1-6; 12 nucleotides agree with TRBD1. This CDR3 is CSARPLGQGAWSSYNSPLHF. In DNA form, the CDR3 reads TGCAGTGCTAGACCCTTGGGACAGGGGGCCTGGAGCTCCTATAATTCACCCCTCCACTTT.